This TCR beta chain was retrieved from a study of blood T cell repertoires in COVID-19. About the study: From the United States, Italy and Spain came samples of acute and convalescent COVID-19. The cDNA or gDNA used as material had been derived from T cells, B-cell-depleted T cells, or PBMCs.

The germline V gene encodes CDR1 SGHRS and CDR2 YFSETQ. The CDR3 has 15 residues. Germline trimming cut 8 bases from V and 11 bases from J; bases unmatched to any gene: 18. Authors' analysis steps: Reference gene primers were amplified, and this amplification served to estimate nucleated cell counts. The protocol was immunoSEQ multiplex PCR, while the TCRdb copy is restricted to in-frame clones and leaves out a portion. That table is the source of V, J and clone size, and D and trimming were worked out from the DNA. The top ten hold approximately 12% of the sample, which has 65,000 to 75,000 clones, over 70% seen once.

Sequences were obtained from peripheral blood. The chain joins TRBV5-1 to TRBJ2-1, with 8 bases matching TRBD2. The receptor comes from a human donor in a cohort sampled during active COVID-19. CDR3 sequence reads: CASRGGTSLSHQQFF. In DNA, the CDR3 is TGCGCCAGTCGCGGGGGGACTTCTTTATCTCATCAGCAGTTCTTC. Complete variable domain (other parts from reference TRBV5-1 and TRBJ2-1): KAGVTQTPRYLIKTRGQQVTLSCSPISGHRSVSWYQQTPGQGLQFLFEYFSETQRNKGNFPGRFSGRQFSNSRSEMNVSTLELGDSALYLCASRGGTSLSHQQFFGPGTRLTVL.